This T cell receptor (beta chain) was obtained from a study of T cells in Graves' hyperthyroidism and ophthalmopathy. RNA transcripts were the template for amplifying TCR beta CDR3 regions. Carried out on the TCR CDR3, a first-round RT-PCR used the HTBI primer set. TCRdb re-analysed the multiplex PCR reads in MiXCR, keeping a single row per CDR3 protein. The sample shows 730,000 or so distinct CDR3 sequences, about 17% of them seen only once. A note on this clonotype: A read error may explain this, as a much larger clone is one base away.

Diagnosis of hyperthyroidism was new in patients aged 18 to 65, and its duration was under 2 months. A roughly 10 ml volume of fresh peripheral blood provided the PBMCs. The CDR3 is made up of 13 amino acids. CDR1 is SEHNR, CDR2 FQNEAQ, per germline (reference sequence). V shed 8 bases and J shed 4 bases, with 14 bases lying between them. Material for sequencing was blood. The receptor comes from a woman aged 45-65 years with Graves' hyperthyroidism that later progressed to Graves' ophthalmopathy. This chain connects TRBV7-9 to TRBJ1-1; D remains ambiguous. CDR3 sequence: CASGRLGFTEAFF. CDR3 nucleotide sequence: TGTGCCAGCGGTCGTCTGGGATTCACTGAAGCTTTCTTT.